This passage covers 20 T cell receptor beta chains from one sample sequenced in a study of cytomegalovirus exposure and HLA in healthy donors. With 60 Vbeta and 13 Jbeta primers, the PCR was carried out. Libraries were prepared by immunoSEQ multiplex PCR; TCRdb keeps only in-frame clonotypes and omits some of them. The sample includes approximately 150,000 clones, about 70% of them seen just once. Sequencing was done on a sample of PBMCs. The receptor set was obtained from a male donor in good health and CMV-seronegative.

The chain employs TRBV5-1 and TRBJ2-3; 14 bases are shared with TRBD2. Trimming at V came to 7 bases and at J to 4 bases, leaving 2 bases not matched to a gene. From germline, CDR1 is SGHRS and CDR2 YFSETQ. The CDR3 has 14 residues. CDR3 region: CASGGLAGADTQYF. Here the CDR3 DNA reads TGCGCCAGCGGGGGACTAGCGGGGGCAGATACGCAGTATTTT.

The V and J genes are TRBV19 and TRBJ2-7; a possible D gene is TRBD2 (5 bases). In germline, CDR1 is LNHDA, CDR2 SQIVND (reference sequence). V lost 2 bases to trimming and J lost 2 bases, with 34 bases between them. The CDR3 extends over 22 amino acids. Here the CDR3 DNA reads TGTGCCAGTAGTATATTGGAGGACCCTCGAATGGTTCCGATACCCTTTACCTACGAGCAGTACTTC. Translated, it gives CASSILEDPRMVPIPFTYEQYF.

The V and J genes are TRBV9 and TRBJ1-3; 11 positions match TRBD1. The germline CDR1 and CDR2 sequences are SGDLS and YYNGEE. This CDR3 has 18 amino acids. The J segment lost 2 bases and the V segment lost 0 bases, leaving 7 bases of the junction unmatched. The CDR3, as DNA: TGTGCCAGCAGCGTAGGCCCCGGACAGGGGGCAACTGGAAACACCATATATTTT. Protein sequence: CASSVGPGQGATGNTIYF.

The CDR3 protein is CASSFGGRARVTGELFF. The CDR3 coding sequence is TGTGCCAGCAGCTTCGGAGGGAGGGCCCGAGTTACCGGGGAGCTGTTTTTT. The chain links TRBV7-9 to TRBJ2-2, with 7 bases lining up with TRBD2. The trim removed 3 bases at V and 5 bases at J, leaving 12 bases unmatched. Germline assignment: CDR1 SEHNR and CDR2 FQNEAQ (reference sequence). This CDR3 has 17 residues.

This clone was picked up a small number of times. The genes are TRBV7-2 and TRBJ2-7, with 7 bases that match TRBD2. V gave up 3 bases and J gave up 0 bases; unmatched junction bases: 5. Germline V gene lookup returns CDR1 SGHTA and CDR2 FQGNSA. The CDR3 consists of 15 residues. The CDR3 region has the DNA TGTGCCAGCAGCTTTACGGGGGGTAGCTCCTACGAGCAGTACTTC. Translated, it gives CASSFTGGSSYEQYF.

The V gene is TRBV30, the J gene TRBJ1-2, with 8 bases matching TRBD1. The CDR3 is made up of 12 amino acids. V lost 5 bases, J lost 6 bases, and 5 bases stayed unmatched. The germline gives CDR1 GTSNPN, CDR2 SVGIG (reference sequence). CDR3 region: CAWDRGSNGYTF. The CDR3 DNA is TGTGCCTGGGACAGGGGAAGTAATGGCTACACCTTC.

The chain links TRBV7-9 to TRBJ2-7; 9 nucleotides match TRBD2. Germline CDR1 is SEHNR and CDR2 is FQNEAQ (reference sequence). The CDR3 covers 16 residues. J gave up 2 bases and V 5 bases, and 10 bases lay outside the gene matches. The CDR3, as DNA: TGTGCCAGCAGCGGTCGGCACAGCGGGGGGCCCTACGAGCAGTACTTC. Residues: CASSGRHSGGPYEQYF.

This clone was counted a few times. The V gene is TRBV5-4, the J gene TRBJ2-1; 12 bases align to TRBD2. V dropped 4 bases and J dropped 8; count of bases not matched to a gene: 16. The CDR3 is 18 amino acids. Germline CDR1 is SGHNT and CDR2 is YYREEE (reference sequence). The CDR3, as DNA: TGTGCCAGCAGCAGCAAAGCTTTGACTAGCGGGAGAGGGGATGAGCAGTTCTTC. This translates into CASSSKALTSGRGDEQFF.

This chain links TRBV5-1 with TRBJ1-1, with 8 nucleotides matching TRBD1. After removal of 3 bases from V and 7 bases from J, the junction contained 5 bases not matched to a gene. The CDR3 is 13 residues long. Germline assignment: CDR1 SGHRS and CDR2 YFSETQ. The CDR3 here is CASSSQGADEAFF. The CDR3 nucleotides are TGCGCCAGCAGCTCCCAGGGGGCGGATGAAGCTTTCTTT.

The chain carries TRBV7-2 and TRBJ2-5; 11 nucleotides agree with TRBD1. The J call could be wrong; TRBJ2-7 is a better fit for the DNA end. Germline CDR1 SGHTA, CDR2 FQGNSA. CDR3 length equals 14 residues. The CDR3 bases are TGTGCCAGCAGTCCCGGGACAGGGGGCTACGAGCAGTACTTC. Translation gives CASSPGTGGYEQYF.

The J gene is TRBJ2-7, the V gene TRBV21-1; TRBD1 was called by the table and not checked on the DNA. TRBV21-1 is termed a pseudogene. The length of the CDR3 is 18 residues. CDR3 loop: CASSKPPRNYRRSYEQYF. The CDR3 nucleotides read TGTGCCAGCAGCAAGCCCCCGCGCAATTACAGACGCTCCTACGAGCAGTACTTC.

The rearrangement uses TRBV28 and TRBJ1-6; D is unresolved. V lost 4 bases to trimming and J lost 0 bases, with 13 bases between them. Germline V CDR1 and CDR2: MDHEN, SYDVKM. CDR3 length: 17 amino acids. CDR3 bases: TGTGCCAGCAGTTCCCCCGTGGAGGACTCCTATAATTCACCCCTCCACTTT. Translated: CASSSPVEDSYNSPLHF. The full variable domain, its missing parts supplied by reference TRBV28 and TRBJ1-6, is DVKVTQSSRYLVKRTGEKVFLECVQDMDHENMFWYRQDPGLGLRLIYFSYDVKMKEKGDIPEGYSVSREKKERFSLILESASTNQTSMYLCASSSPVEDSYNSPLHFGNGTRLTVT.

The gene calls are TRBV28 and TRBJ1-2; TRBD1 might be the D (5 bases). Per the germline V gene, CDR1 is MDHEN and CDR2 is SYDVKM. The length of the CDR3 is 13 residues. Trimming stripped 10 bases from V and 4 bases from J, with 16 bases between. DNA for the CDR3: TGTGCCATACGCCAGGGATTGAGCTATGGCTACACCTTC. Translated, it gives CAIRQGLSYGYTF.

The rearrangement joins TRBV4-2 to TRBJ1-2, with D tentatively TRBD1 (5 bases). Trimming removed 0 bases at V and 5 bases at J, with 13 bases between. Germline V CDR1 and CDR2: LGHNA, YNFKEQ. This CDR3 spans 15 amino acids. The CDR3 region is CASSQDLGRGYGYTF. The CDR3 DNA reads as TGTGCCAGCAGCCAAGATCTGGGTCGGGGGTATGGCTACACCTTC.

The chain recombines TRBV19 with TRBJ1-2; D is uncertain. The V end was cut by 2 bases, the J end by 4 bases, with 20 bases between. There are 17 residues in the CDR3. CDR1 is LNHDA and CDR2 is SQIVND in the germline V gene (reference sequence). As DNA, the CDR3 is TGTGCCAGTAGTATAACATCCCAGGCGACCCCTCTCTATGGCTACACCTTC. This sequence encodes CASSITSQATPLYGYTF.

V gene TRBV9 combines with J gene TRBJ2-2; perhaps TRBD1 as D (5 bases). Deletions cut 0 bases from V and 4 bases from J, with 16 bases between. Germline lookup yields CDR1 SGDLS and CDR2 YYNGEE. CDR3 size: 17 residues. The CDR3: CASSVGDLAQGTGELFF. CDR3 coding DNA: TGTGCCAGCAGCGTAGGGGATTTAGCTCAGGGCACCGGGGAGCTGTTTTTT.

The chain combines TRBV11-2 with TRBJ2-5, with 7 bases aligning to TRBD1. The J call is doubtful: the DNA matches TRBJ2-7 better. CDR1 and CDR2 from the germline V gene are SGHAT and FQNNGV. The CDR3 covers 14 residues. The CDR3 region is CASRETGISYEQYF. The CDR3 nucleotides read TGTGCCAGCAGGGAGACAGGGATCTCCTACGAGCAGTACTTC.

The count of this clone is one. The chain is built from TRBV30 and TRBJ2-7; TRBD2 is a possible D gene (6 bases). From germline, CDR1 is GTSNPN and CDR2 SVGIG (reference sequence). The V gene lost 1 base and the J gene lost 2 bases, with 30 bases spanning the gap. CDR3 length: 20 amino acids. CDR3 amino acids: CAWSAGSVFKAGSTPYEQYF. For the CDR3, the DNA is TGTGCCTGGAGTGCCGGGTCTGTCTTTAAGGCGGGATCGACCCCCTACGAGCAGTACTTC.

This clone has only one observation. The chain has TRBV7-9 and TRBJ1-3, with D possibly matching TRBD1 (5 bases). The CDR3 spans 16 residues. V lost 3 bases to trimming and J lost 0 bases, with 12 bases between them. From germline, CDR1 is SEHNR and CDR2 FQNEAQ (reference sequence). The CDR3 sequence is CASSFDRSRSGNTIYF. CDR3 bases: TGTGCCAGCAGCTTCGACAGATCCCGCTCTGGAAACACCATATATTTT.

A few counts support this clone. The CDR3 sequence is CASRLLGAGISTDTQYF. DNA of the CDR3: TGTGCCAGCAGACTACTCGGGGCGGGGATCAGCACAGATACGCAGTATTTT. The rearrangement uses TRBV7-2 and TRBJ2-3; D perhaps matches TRBD2 (6 bases). The CDR3 contains 17 residues. CDR1 is SGHTA and CDR2 is FQGNSA in the germline V gene. The ends were cut back, 6 bases at V and 0 bases at J, with 19 bases in the middle. The whole variable domain, remainder taken from reference TRBV7-2 and TRBJ2-3, is GAGVSQSPSNKVTEKGKDVELRCDPISGHTALYWYRQSLGQGLEFLIYFQGNSAPDKSGLPSDRFSAERTGGSVSTLTIQRTQQEDSAVYLCASRLLGAGISTDTQYFGPGTRLTVL.